Listed below are T cell receptor beta chains from one sample, sequenced in a study of CD8 T cells in ankylosing spondylitis. TCRdb recomputed calls from the 5' RACE reads with MiXCR, one row per CDR3 protein. The table includes 230,000 or so distinct CDR3 sequences, approximately 24% detected once. Sequencing used blood, either unsorted or a sorted T cell fraction (not recorded which). All receptors derive from a male donor with ankylosing spondylitis or in good health (not recorded which). Each CDR3 is given with its conserved first and last residue. D genes are given only for firm matches.

NA	TRBV20-1	TRBJ1-6	CSARGREGGSYNSPLHF
NA	TRBV2	TRBJ1-1	CASTRGQLNTEAFF
TRBD1	TRBV28	TRBJ2-2	CASTLQGAVGTGELFF
NA	TRBV2	TRBJ2-1	CASSVLGFEQFF
TRBD1	TRBV7-6	TRBJ2-3	CASSLTGGSPRVTQYF
NA	TRBV10-1	TRBJ2-1	CASSEKLQSSYNEQFF
NA	TRBV5-1	TRBJ1-6	CASSLELGNSPLHF
NA	TRBV20-1	TRBJ2-1	CSATTGRRTYNEQFF
NA	TRBV6-1	TRBJ1-1	CASSLHGANTEAFF
NA	TRBV6-5	TRBJ1-4	CASSYWGASEKLFF
TRBD2	TRBV4-1	TRBJ2-1	CASSQAGTTYNEQFF
TRBD2	TRBV19	TRBJ2-1	CASTSNAHSGGAWNEQFF
NA	TRBV9	TRBJ2-3	CASSAFGDTTDTQYF
NA	TRBV15	TRBJ2-7	CATSRGGYEQYF
NA	TRBV30	TRBJ2-7	CAWNPRMGYEQYF
NA	TRBV12-3/TRBV12-4	TRBJ2-7	CASSLRDSYEQYF